The text below deals with one T cell receptor (beta chain). Its cognate antigen has yet to be identified. No much larger clone is present one base from it, and per-base qualities are unavailable. This specimen comes from a study of blood T cells in healthy people across ages (dated by TCRdb to the mid-2010s). As for the study more broadly: Template switching captured roughly one uniquely barcoded TCR beta cDNA molecule per two T cells in model experiments. The study measured age-related changes in TCR beta repertoire diversity using deep sequencing normalized with unique cDNA molecular identifiers. Donors were grouped into four age groups: young (average 16 years), middle-aged (approximately 41), aged (around 60) and long-lived (about 82). Using the same blood draw, the study looked at two additional independent replicas of 1 million unique cDNA reads for two donors, one aged 18 to 30 and the other aged 80 or older.

Libraries were constructed by 5' RACE. These reads were obtained on an Illumina HiSeq 2500. A second PCR of about 6 to 11 cycles was run with a J-beta primer mix and a sample-barcoded 5' primer. Each TCR beta cDNA molecule received a unique molecular identifier from a template-switch 5' adaptor carrying 12 random nucleotides. Each sample yielded at least 3 million CDR3-containing paired-end reads. The Mint cDNA synthesis kit, primed by a TRBC-specific oligonucleotide, was used to synthesize first-strand cDNA from all RNA. After uracil-DNA glycosylase treatment, a first 18-cycle PCR used universal primers M1SS and BC2_uni_R on all cDNA. On the study's bioinformatics: For normalization, 1 million high-quality reads, each with a distinct molecular identifier, were randomly selected from each sample. Instead of being binned into consensus sequences, reads that shared molecular identifiers were thrown out. MiTCR, set to a Q25 quality threshold and the strictest error-elimination algorithm, was used for CDR3 identification, clonotype clustering and error correction. A nonparametric unseen species model with Euler transformation was used to estimate a lower bound on total TCR beta diversity. TCRdb applied fastp at Q25 and MiXCR to the public reads, then kept only in-frame beta chains. Records with the same CDR3 protein are collapsed into one entry carrying the most frequent genes and DNA. The V and J calls were determined by TCRdb, not by the authors. Counted in this sample were roughly 1,000,000 distinct CDR3 sequences; roughly 24% of them appeared once. Jointly, the top ten make up about 0.69% of the sample.

The germline ends are 19 bases apart after V is trimmed by 7 bases and J by 7 bases. Including cysteine and phenylalanine, the CDR3 has 14 amino acids. Just the 42-base CDR3 DNA is kept, in frame starting at base 1. The paper as a whole reports these results and caveats: Conclusive comparison of naive and antigen-experienced compartments was prevented by the profiling of bulk unsorted PBMCs. The percentage of naive T cells measured by flow cytometry correlated strongly with observed TCR beta diversity. Compared with the aged group, the long-lived group had more naive CD4+ T cells, fewer expanded clones and increased TCR diversity, a pattern suggesting age selection. Estimates of total diversity based on one million sequenced T cells were regarded as lower bounds and as underestimates. The CMV infection status of donors was not known, potentially confounding age-related changes in expanded clonotypes. Observed TCR beta diversity per million T cells fell roughly linearly with age, and a significant reduction was already apparent by age around 40.

Donors were 39 systemically healthy Caucasian individuals from Russia aged 6 to 90 years. Approximately 9.3 milliliters of peripheral blood were drawn from each donor into EDTA-treated Vacutainer tubes. Ficoll-Paque density-gradient centrifugation was used to isolate PBMCs, with at least 6.5 million per sample. Trizol reagent was used to extract total RNA from the PBMCs, yielding at least 6 micrograms per sample. For every donor, an aliquot of PBMCs went through flow cytometry to measure the percentages of naive CD45RAhigh/CD27high T cells. This sample was shared with a second study, whose subject was T cells of mothers and their children. Per the second study: Nine systemically healthy Caucasian individuals, comprising three mothers and their six children, were included as donors. cDNA synthesis used all of the extracted RNA, with approximately 1.4 ug of RNA in each 15 ul reaction. Sample barcodes and 2-4 random nucleotides were added via the M1S primer in the second PCR. More than 8 million TCR beta CDR3 reads were obtained from each mother, and roughly 3 million reads were obtained from each child. Thymic selection shapes the output of TCR recombination in a similar way in related and unrelated pairs, and inherited differences have a minor effect. Normalized repertoire overlap was always found to be slightly, but never significantly, higher in related mother-child pairs than in unrelated mother-child pairs. Persistent microchimeric T cell clones were not detected, at a sensitivity of about 100 clones per million clonotypes. Deep NGS was used in the study to compare the TCR beta repertoires of mothers and children and to look for features that separate related mother-child pairs from unrelated individuals. The mean age was 40 +/- 4 years for the mothers and roughly 10 +/- 4 years for the children. After adapter ligation was performed with NEBNext reagents, the libraries were sequenced on an Illumina HiSeq 2000 with 100+100 nt paired-end reads. To prevent cross-contamination, the mother and child libraries were prepared one month apart and sequenced in separate runs. Each donor had between about 500,000 and 2,300,000 distinct TCR beta clonotypes identified. Naive TCR beta clonotypes were estimated from low-frequency clonotypes matched to each donor's FACS-determined naive share, without sorting.

The specimen was blood. The sequence joins TRBV12-3 or TRBV12-4 to TRBJ1-2, with the identity of the D gene unclear. This receptor was identified in a girl aged 2 to 10 in good health. The DNA sequence is given as TGTGCCAGCACCCCGGGATTGGTTGACGGTGGCTACACCTTC. The translation is CASTPGLVDGGYTF.